The clone carrying this T cell receptor (beta chain) was detected only a few times. What it binds is unknown. TCRdb called the reads again in MiXCR, with one record for every CDR3 protein. The sample holds hundreds of thousands of distinct CDR3 sequences, 20% to 25% seen once. This specimen belongs to a study of T cell repertoires in cytomegalovirus infection. Study-level background: In public TCR beta signatures, there were indications of both CMV infection and matching HLA type.

Between the trimmed V and J ends, which lost 6 bases and 8 bases, there was a span of 13 bases. This CDR3 region has 13 residues. Germline V gene data show CDR1 as MNHEY and CDR2 as SVGAGI. General observations from the study: Cumulated frequencies of public TCR beta families served to identify carriers of CMV plus the relevant HLA. CMV-specific TCR beta clonotypes restricted by HLA-C were the ones dominating the ex vivo response.

Sequencing used CD8+ T cells from PBMCs. This receptor was identified in a human donor in good health (CMV status not recorded). Some clones in this sample may be carry-over from other donors' samples. The chain has TRBV6-5 and TRBJ2-2, with TRBD2 as a possible D gene (6 bases). The DNA for the CDR3 is TGTGCCAGCAGCCCCGGCGGGGTTGGGGAGCTGTTTTTT. It is translated as CASSPGGVGELFF.